This entry describes one T cell receptor beta chain. Its antigen is undetermined. This record belongs to a study of T cells expressing NK-cell markers. Overall study findings and caveats: Five or six donors carried dominant NKG2C+ clonotypes that made up roughly 1.0-8% of their CD8+ T cells.

Germline V gene lookup returns CDR1 SGHTA and CDR2 FQGTGA. This CDR3 is 15 amino acids long. The TCR beta cDNA came from 5'RACE template switching with UMIs. TCRdb reprocessed the 5' RACE reads and keeps a single row for each CDR3 protein, giving no DNA. This table holds about 450,000 distinct CDR3 sequences. This chain connects TRBV7-3 to TRBJ2-3; with no DNA, the TCRdb D assignment of TRBD1 cannot be verified. This sequence was found in a woman between 18 and 75 years old in good health. The sequencing input was blood T cells: a sorted CD56 or NKG2C T cell subset, CD4+ or CD8+ T cells, or bulk PBMC T cells (not recorded which). The CDR3 is CASSPGGLATDTQYF. The variable domain in full, with the rest retrieved from reference TRBV7-3 and TRBJ2-3, is GAGVSQTPSNKVTEKGKYVELRCDPISGHTALYWYRQSLGQGPEFLIYFQGTGAADDSGLPNDRFFAVRPEGSVSTLKIQRTERGDSAVYLCASSPGGLATDTQYFGPGTRLTVL.